The clone carrying this TCR beta chain was counted once. The entry originates in a study of blood T cell repertoires in COVID-19. Original methodology: Reference gene primer amplification gave estimated nucleated cell counts. Sequenced by immunoSEQ multiplex PCR; TCRdb stores in-frame clones only, minus some. V and J calls and clone size come straight from that table; D and trimming were deduced from the DNA. The sample lists a few hundred thousand clones; roughly nine tenths were seen once. Per germline, CDR1 LNHDA and CDR2 SQIVND (reference sequence). V lost 6 bases, J lost 4 bases, and 4 bases stayed unmatched. The CDR3 contains 13 residues.

The chain is built from TRBV19 and TRBJ2-7, with 9 bases matching TRBD1. The TCR sequence derives from a man aged 65 to 85 with acute or convalescent COVID-19. Sequencing input: peripheral blood. The CDR3 protein is CASRDRGAYEQYF. The CDR3, as DNA: TGTGCCAGTAGGGACAGGGGTGCGTACGAGCAGTACTTC. The variable domain in full, completed from reference TRBV19 and TRBJ2-7, reads DGGITQSPKYLFRKEGQNVTLSCEQNLNHDAMYWYRQDPGQGLRLIYYSQIVNDFQKGDIAEGYSVSREKKESFPLTVTSAQKNPTAFYLCASRDRGAYEQYFGPGTRLTVT.